This is a list of T cell receptor beta chains from one sample in a study of blood T cell repertoires in COVID-19. Clones were read by immunoSEQ multiplex PCR, and TCRdb kept only the in-frame ones, dropping some. The table records about 250,000 clones, about 83% of them present only once. Sequencing was carried out using peripheral blood. Receptors originate from a woman at least 80 years old with COVID-19, enrolled during active disease. The CDR3 runs from the conserved cysteine through the conserved F or W. D genes are given only for firm matches. Not every row has a clone size; where given, it reads once, few, many or a size class.

v_gene	abundance	d_gene	j_gene	CDR3aa	CDR3nt
TRBV10-3	NA	TRBD1	TRBJ1-1	CAISVTGGNTEAFF	TGTGCCATCAGTGTGACAGGGGGGAACACTGAAGCTTTCTTT
TRBV7-9	NA	NA	TRBJ2-3	CASSFRGTDTQYF	TGTGCCAGCAGCTTCCGGGGCACAGATACGCAGTATTTT
TRBV6-1	NA	TRBD1	TRBJ1-2	CASSERTGRAYGYTF	TGTGCCAGCAGTGAAAGGACAGGGCGGGCCTATGGCTACACCTTC
TRBV7-2	NA	NA	TRBJ1-5	CASSLGNQAGANQPQHF	TGTGCCAGCAGCCTAGGGAACCAGGCAGGGGCCAATCAGCCCCAGCATTTT
TRBV6-5	NA	TRBD2	TRBJ2-1	CASSLERGPHNEQFF	TGTGCCAGCAGTCTTGAGCGGGGGCCTCACAATGAGCAGTTCTTC
TRBV10-1	NA	TRBD2	TRBJ2-1	CASSESKAGGPNEQFF	TGCGCCAGCAGTGAGTCGAAGGCGGGGGGGCCCAATGAGCAGTTCTTC
TRBV5-4	NA	TRBD1	TRBJ1-5	CASSSGQGLNQPQHF	TGTGCCAGCAGCTCCGGACAGGGTTTAAATCAGCCCCAGCATTTT
TRBV19	NA	TRBD2	TRBJ2-3	CASSSGGAGTDTQYF	TGTGCCAGTTCTAGCGGGGGGGCGGGCACAGATACGCAGTATTTT
TRBV27	NA	NA	TRBJ1-2	CASSFPTGEWEGYTF	TGTGCCAGCAGTTTCCCGACAGGAGAGTGGGAGGGCTACACCTTC
TRBV11-1	NA	NA	TRBJ2-2	CASSFIRGSGELFF	TGTGCCAGCAGCTTTATTAGGGGCAGCGGGGAGCTGTTTTTT
TRBV5-1	once	NA	TRBJ1-2	CASSLAGEVYGYTF	TGCGCCAGCAGCTTGGCGGGGGAAGTCTATGGCTACACCTTC
TRBV9	NA	TRBD2	TRBJ2-2	CASQSGAVTGELFF	TGTGCCAGCCAAAGCGGGGCGGTCACCGGGGAGCTGTTTTTT
TRBV6-5	NA	NA	TRBJ1-1	CASSSVSGLLNTEAFF	TGTGCCAGCAGTTCCGTCTCCGGACTCCTGAACACTGAAGCTTTCTTT
TRBV29-1	NA	NA	TRBJ2-2	CSVGGDLQGSGELFF	TGCAGCGTTGGAGGGGACCTACAGGGCTCCGGGGAGCTGTTTTTT
TRBV5-6	NA	NA	TRBJ1-2	CASSFRGIRGYTF	TGTGCCAGCAGCTTCCGGGGAATAAGAGGCTACACCTTC
TRBV5-1	NA	NA	TRBJ1-1	CASSLGFNFMNTEAFF	TGCGCCAGCAGCTTGGGATTCAACTTCATGAACACTGAAGCTTTCTTT
TRBV11-3	NA	NA	TRBJ2-2	CASSLQQVANTGELFF	TGTGCCAGCAGCTTACAGCAGGTCGCGAACACCGGGGAGCTGTTTTTT
TRBV12-3/TRBV12-4	NA	NA	TRBJ1-5	CASSYTGNQPQHF	TGTGCCAGCAGCTACACAGGAAATCAGCCCCAGCATTTT
TRBV18	NA	TRBD1	TRBJ1-6	CASSRDSFSPLHF	TGTGCCAGCTCAAGGGACAGTTTTTCGCCCCTCCACTTT
TRBV14	NA	TRBD2	TRBJ2-3	CASSRLASTDTQYF	TGTGCCAGCAGCCGACTAGCTAGCACAGATACGCAGTATTTT
TRBV28	NA	NA	TRBJ1-3	CASTSTGFSGNTIYF	TGTGCCAGCACCTCCACAGGTTTCTCTGGAAACACCATATATTTT
TRBV19	NA	TRBD1	TRBJ1-1	CASSIVGQGAHGYTEAFF	TGTGCCAGTAGTATAGTAGGGCAGGGGGCGCACGGTTACACTGAAGCTTTCTTT
TRBV7-9	NA	NA	TRBJ1-6	CASADNSPLHF	TGTGCCAGCGCGGATAATTCACCCCTCCACTTT
TRBV5-1	NA	NA	TRBJ1-4	CASSLGGLGEKLFF	TGCGCCAGCAGCTTGGGAGGGTTAGGGGAAAAACTGTTTTTT
TRBV7-9	NA	TRBD1	TRBJ1-1	CASSGGTGNDRTEAFF	TGTGCCAGCAGCGGGGGGACAGGGAATGATCGCACTGAAGCTTTCTTT
TRBV7-9	NA	NA	TRBJ1-6	CASSLNRPATGGALHF	TGTGCCAGCAGCTTGAATAGGCCTGCCACCGGGGGAGCCCTCCACTTT
TRBV11-2	NA	NA	TRBJ2-3	CASSSRGSEDTQYF	TGTGCCAGCAGCTCCCGAGGCAGTGAAGATACGCAGTATTTT
TRBV7-2	NA	TRBD1	TRBJ2-2	CASSSSPGTGTGELFF	TGTGCCAGCAGCTCTAGTCCCGGGACAGGGACCGGGGAGCTGTTTTTT
TRBV6-6	NA	NA	TRBJ1-2	CASSAGAGDGYTF	TGTGCCAGCAGCGCCGGGGCAGGGGATGGCTACACCTTC
TRBV6-6	once	TRBD2	TRBJ2-3	CASSGTSQDTQYF	TGTGCCAGCAGTGGGACTAGCCAAGATACGCAGTATTTT
TRBV7-9	NA	TRBD1	TRBJ2-6	CASSPTGFSGANVLTF	TGTGCCAGCAGCCCGACAGGGTTCTCTGGGGCCAACGTCCTGACTTTC
TRBV29-1	NA	TRBD2	TRBJ2-3	CSVPTSGSSTDTQYF	TGCAGCGTCCCGACTAGCGGATCTAGCACAGATACGCAGTATTTT
TRBV24-1	NA	TRBD1	TRBJ2-2	CATSDAGQGGTGELFF	TGTGCCACCAGTGATGCGGGACAGGGCGGCACCGGGGAGCTGTTTTTT
TRBV29-1	NA	NA	TRBJ2-1	CSVENWQGNLNEQFF	TGCAGCGTTGAAAACTGGCAGGGGAACCTCAACGAGCAGTTCTTC
TRBV2	NA	NA	TRBJ1-5	CASSEVDSQSQPQHF	TGTGCCAGCAGTGAAGTAGACAGCCAGAGCCAGCCCCAGCATTTT
TRBV5-1	NA	NA	TRBJ2-3	CASSAAHMDTQYF	TGCGCCAGTTCGGCAGCGCATATGGATACGCAGTATTTT
TRBV18	NA	NA	TRBJ2-1	CASSLRDYNEQFF	TGTGCCAGCTCACTCAGGGACTACAATGAGCAGTTCTTC
TRBV7-2	once	NA	TRBJ2-4	CASGEGLAKNIQYF	TGTGCCAGCGGAGAGGGACTAGCCAAAAACATTCAGTACTTC
TRBV24-1	NA	TRBD2	TRBJ2-3	CATSDRVAGSDTQYF	TGTGCCACCAGTGATCGGGTAGCGGGGAGTGATACGCAGTATTTT
TRBV24-1	NA	TRBD2	TRBJ2-5	CATSEASGGIRRTQYF	TGTGCCACCAGTGAGGCTAGCGGGGGGATCAGACGGACCCAGTACTTC
TRBV28	NA	NA	TRBJ1-4	CASSQHATNEKLFF	TGTGCCAGCAGTCAACACGCAACTAATGAAAAACTGTTTTTT
TRBV6-2/TRBV6-3	few	TRBD1	TRBJ1-5	CASSWTGPGGSNQPQHF	TGTGCCAGCAGTTGGACAGGGCCCGGTGGGAGCAATCAGCCCCAGCATTTT
TRBV20-1	NA	TRBD1	TRBJ1-2	CSAQGAYGYTF	TGCAGTGCCCAGGGGGCTTATGGCTACACCTTC
TRBV18	NA	TRBD1	TRBJ1-5	CASSPQGQGGQPQHF	TGTGCCAGCTCACCACAGGGACAGGGTGGTCAGCCCCAGCATTTT
TRBV5-8	few	NA	TRBJ1-6	CASSFPGSPLHF	TGTGCCAGCAGCTTTCCGGGTTCACCCCTCCACTTT
TRBV7-8	once	NA	TRBJ1-1	CASSLDIRSTAF	TGTGCCAGCAGCTTAGATATAAGAAGTACAGCCTTT